This TCR beta chain was recovered during a study of blood T cell repertoires in COVID-19. Authors' analysis steps: The authors estimated nucleated cell counts from reference gene primer amplification. Profiled with immunoSEQ multiplex PCR; TCRdb holds only in-frame clones, not every one. That table gives V, J and clone size, and the DNA gave D and trimming. The sample yields about 270,000 clones, roughly 79% seen once. The V end lost 3 bases, the J end lost 0 bases, and 11 bases lay between the germline ends. Germline CDR1 is SGHNT and CDR2 is YENEEA. This CDR3 has 16 residues. The sequencing input was peripheral blood. The clonotype was recovered from a woman in her sixties with active or convalescent COVID-19. The rearrangement links TRBV11-3 to TRBJ2-2, with D maybe TRBD1 (6 bases). This CDR3 is CASSLQTGPNTGELFF. The CDR3 DNA is TGTGCCAGCAGCTTGCAAACAGGGCCGAACACCGGGGAGCTGTTTTTT.